The source of this T cell receptor (beta chain) is a study of blood T cell repertoires in COVID-19. The wider study: The origin of the acute and convalescent COVID-19 samples was the United States, Italy and Spain. From T cells, B-cell-depleted T cells, or PBMCs came the material, which was cDNA or gDNA.

TCRdb keeps only in-frame clones here, not all; method: immunoSEQ multiplex PCR. This table has about 250,000 clones, about 91% appearing once. Germline CDR1 is SGDLS and CDR2 is YYNGEE. J lost 4 bases, V lost 2 bases, and 1 base had no gene match. The CDR3 runs 15 residues. Followed over time, Seattle patients had been enrolled while infection was active. The receptor's source is a woman aged 25-40 years with COVID-19, enrolled during active disease. Sequencing was performed on peripheral blood. The gene calls are TRBV9 and TRBJ2-1, with 12 bases identical to TRBD2. CDR3 coding DNA: TGTGCCAGCAGCGTGACTAGCGGGGGTTACAATGAGCAGTTCTTC. Amino acid sequence: CASSVTSGGYNEQFF.